Here is one TCR beta chain with its context. With 0 bases removed from V and 4 bases from J, the gap between germline ends came to 4 bases. Germline CDR1 SGHRS, CDR2 YFSETQ. The CDR3 extends over 12 amino acids. These data belong to a study of blood T cell repertoires in COVID-19. In the original analysis: Amplifying reference gene primers gave estimates of nucleated cell counts. The assay was immunoSEQ multiplex PCR, and TCRdb's table has in-frame clones only and misses some. V, J and clone size are those of that table, while D and trimming were read from the DNA. The sample lists 300,000 to 350,000 clones, almost 90% occurring once.

V usage is TRBV5-1 and J usage is TRBJ1-1, with D unclear. Sequenced material: peripheral blood. The receptor was isolated from a woman under 40 with COVID-19, enrolled during active disease. For the CDR3, the DNA is TGCGCCAGCAGCTTGGTCGGCACTGAAGCTTTCTTT. This encodes CASSLVGTEAFF.